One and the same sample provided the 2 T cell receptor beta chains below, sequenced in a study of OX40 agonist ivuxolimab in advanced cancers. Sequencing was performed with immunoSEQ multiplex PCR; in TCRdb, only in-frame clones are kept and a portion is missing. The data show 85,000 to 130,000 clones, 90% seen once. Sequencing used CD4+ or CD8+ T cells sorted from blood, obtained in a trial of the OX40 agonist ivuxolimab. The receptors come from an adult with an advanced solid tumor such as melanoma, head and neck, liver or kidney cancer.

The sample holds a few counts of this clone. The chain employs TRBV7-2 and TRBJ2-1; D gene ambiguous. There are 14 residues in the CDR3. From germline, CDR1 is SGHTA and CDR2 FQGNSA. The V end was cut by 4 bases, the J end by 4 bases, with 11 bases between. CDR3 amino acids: CASSSRSQYNEQFF. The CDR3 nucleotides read TGTGCCAGCAGCTCGCGCAGTCAGTACAATGAGCAGTTCTTC.

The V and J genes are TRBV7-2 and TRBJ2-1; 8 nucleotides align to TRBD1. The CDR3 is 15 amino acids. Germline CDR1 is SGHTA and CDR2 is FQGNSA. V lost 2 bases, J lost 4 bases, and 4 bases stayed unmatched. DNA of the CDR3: TGTGCCAGCAGCTTAACGGGACAGGCTTACAATGAGCAGTTCTTC. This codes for CASSLTGQAYNEQFF.